These T cell receptor beta chains were read from a single sample in a study of brain T cells in children with intractable seizures. Profiled with immunoSEQ multiplex PCR; TCRdb holds only in-frame clones, not every one. The sample contains under 150,000 clones, 85% to 95% of which appear only once. The specimen was peripheral blood, collected at surgery. The source is a boy younger than two with hemimegalencephaly and intractable seizures. Both conserved end residues are part of each CDR3. The D gene is left open where the match is weak. Not all rows give a size; the values are once, few, many and, for expanded clones, a class.

V gene: TRBV5-1
D gene: .
J gene: TRBJ1-6
clone size: once
CDR3 DNA: TGCGCCAGCAGCCACGGGGGGGAGTCACCCCTCCACTTT
CDR3 protein: CASSHGGESPLHF

V gene: TRBV2
D gene: TRBD1
J gene: TRBJ1-2
clone size: .
CDR3 DNA: TGTGCCAGCAGCCGGGGACAGGGCTATGGCTACACCTTC
CDR3 protein: CASSRGQGYGYTF

V gene: TRBV29-1
D gene: TRBD2
J gene: TRBJ2-7
clone size: .
CDR3 DNA: TGCAGCGTTCTTAGGGAGGGCCTCTACGAGCAGTACTTC
CDR3 protein: CSVLREGLYEQYF

V gene: TRBV7-8
D gene: TRBD2
J gene: TRBJ2-7
clone size: .
CDR3 DNA: TGTGCCAGCAGCTTAGAACGGACTAGCTCCATGGAGCAGTACTTC
CDR3 protein: CASSLERTSSMEQYF

V gene: TRBV4-1
D gene: .
J gene: TRBJ1-1
clone size: .
CDR3 DNA: TGCGCCAGCAGCCAACACCCCCCGGGGAGCCCTGAAGCTTTCTTT
CDR3 protein: CASSQHPPGSPEAFF

V gene: TRBV4-2
D gene: .
J gene: TRBJ2-5
clone size: .
CDR3 DNA: TGTGCCAGCAGCCTAAGACCGGAGACCCAGTACTTC
CDR3 protein: CASSLRPETQYF

V gene: TRBV4-3
D gene: .
J gene: TRBJ1-2
clone size: once
CDR3 DNA: TGCGCCAGCCTGGCAGGCCTTTTTAACTATGGCTACACCTTC
CDR3 protein: CASLAGLFNYGYTF

V gene: TRBV29-1
D gene: .
J gene: TRBJ2-2
clone size: .
CDR3 DNA: TGCAGCGTTGGCAATATAGGAGGCGGCTGGAGCGGGGAGCTGTTTTTT
CDR3 protein: CSVGNIGGGWSGELFF

V gene: TRBV4-2
D gene: .
J gene: TRBJ1-2
clone size: .
CDR3 DNA: TGTGCCAGCAGCCAAGATCCGGCCGTCTATGGCTACACCTTC
CDR3 protein: CASSQDPAVYGYTF

V gene: TRBV27
D gene: TRBD1
J gene: TRBJ2-1
clone size: .
CDR3 DNA: TGTGCCAGCAGTTGGGACAGCCTAAATGAGCAGTTCTTC
CDR3 protein: CASSWDSLNEQFF

V gene: TRBV7-3
D gene: .
J gene: TRBJ2-2
clone size: .
CDR3 DNA: TGTGCCAGCAGCCTCGGTGGCACCGGGGAGCTGTTTTTT
CDR3 protein: CASSLGGTGELFF

V gene: TRBV5-6
D gene: TRBD1
J gene: TRBJ1-2
clone size: .
CDR3 DNA: TGTGCCAGCAGCTTGCCAGGGGGCGGCTATGGCTACACCTTC
CDR3 protein: CASSLPGGGYGYTF

V gene: TRBV10-1
D gene: .
J gene: TRBJ2-6
clone size: .
CDR3 DNA: TGCGCCAGCAGTGACAGCTCTGGGGCCAACGTCCTGACTTTC
CDR3 protein: CASSDSSGANVLTF

V gene: TRBV24-1
D gene: .
J gene: TRBJ1-4
clone size: .
CDR3 DNA: TGTGCCACCAGTTCTGGGAAAGGTGTAACTAATGAAAAACTGTTTTTT
CDR3 protein: CATSSGKGVTNEKLFF

V gene: TRBV7-3
D gene: TRBD1
J gene: TRBJ2-7
clone size: .
CDR3 DNA: TGTGCCAGCAGCCGGACAGGCCCAGAGAACGAGCAGTACTTC
CDR3 protein: CASSRTGPENEQYF

V gene: TRBV6-5
D gene: TRBD1
J gene: TRBJ2-7
clone size: .
CDR3 DNA: TGTGCCAGCAGCCTGGGACAGGACACCTACGAGCAGTACTTC
CDR3 protein: CASSLGQDTYEQYF

V gene: TRBV6-5
D gene: TRBD1
J gene: TRBJ1-5
clone size: once
CDR3 DNA: TGTGCCAGCAGTTCTCACCCGGGACAGGGGGTTTGGCCCCAGCATTTT
CDR3 protein: CASSSHPGQGVWPQHF

V gene: TRBV28
D gene: .
J gene: TRBJ2-1
clone size: once
CDR3 DNA: TGTGCCAGCAGTTTAGGAGGAGGGGGGCACAATGAGCAGTTCTTC
CDR3 protein: CASSLGGGGHNEQFF

V gene: TRBV18
D gene: .
J gene: TRBJ2-1
clone size: .
CDR3 DNA: TGTGCCAGCTCACCAGGCTCCCCCAATGAGCAGTTCTTC
CDR3 protein: CASSPGSPNEQFF

V gene: TRBV7-2
D gene: TRBD1
J gene: TRBJ1-5
clone size: .
CDR3 DNA: TGTGCCAGCAGCCCCCTCGGGGACAGGAATCAGCCCCAGCATTTT
CDR3 protein: CASSPLGDRNQPQHF

V gene: TRBV5-1
D gene: .
J gene: TRBJ2-7
clone size: .
CDR3 DNA: TGCGCCAGCAGCACAGGGTGGGCCTACGAGCAGTACTTC
CDR3 protein: CASSTGWAYEQYF

V gene: TRBV4-1
D gene: .
J gene: TRBJ2-7
clone size: .
CDR3 DNA: TGCGCCAGCAGCCAGGGTCCGGGAGTTACCACCTACGAGCAGTACTTC
CDR3 protein: CASSQGPGVTTYEQYF

V gene: TRBV10-2
D gene: .
J gene: TRBJ2-7
clone size: .
CDR3 DNA: TGCGCCAGCAGTGACTGGCAGGGGTACGACGAGCAGTACTTC
CDR3 protein: CASSDWQGYDEQYF

V gene: TRBV18
D gene: TRBD2
J gene: TRBJ2-5
clone size: .
CDR3 DNA: TGTGCCAGCTCTCAACTAGCGGGAGGAGTAGAGACCCAGTACTTC
CDR3 protein: CASSQLAGGVETQYF

V gene: TRBV28
D gene: .
J gene: TRBJ1-5
clone size: .
CDR3 DNA: TGTGCCAGCAGTTTATTGGGCAGCAATCAGCCCCAGCATTTT
CDR3 protein: CASSLLGSNQPQHF

V gene: TRBV7-6
D gene: TRBD1
J gene: TRBJ1-5
clone size: .
CDR3 DNA: TGTGCCAGCAGCCTCGGGACAGGCATAAGCAATCAGCCCCAGCATTTT
CDR3 protein: CASSLGTGISNQPQHF

V gene: TRBV27
D gene: TRBD1
J gene: TRBJ1-6
clone size: .
CDR3 DNA: TGTGCCAGCAGTTTAGCCGGGACAGGGTGGTCACCCCTCCACTTT
CDR3 protein: CASSLAGTGWSPLHF

V gene: TRBV13
D gene: TRBD2
J gene: TRBJ2-3
clone size: .
CDR3 DNA: TGTGCCAGCAGCGCCGGGACTAGCGGGAGGGGACCAGATACGCAGTATTTT
CDR3 protein: CASSAGTSGRGPDTQYF

V gene: TRBV10-1
D gene: .
J gene: TRBJ2-3
clone size: .
CDR3 DNA: TGCGCCAGCAGTGAGTCCAGGGATACGCAGTATTTT
CDR3 protein: CASSESRDTQYF

V gene: TRBV29-1
D gene: TRBD1
J gene: TRBJ2-3
clone size: .
CDR3 DNA: TGCAGCGTCCTAACCGGGACAGCGGCAGATACGCAGTATTTT
CDR3 protein: CSVLTGTAADTQYF

V gene: TRBV7-9
D gene: .
J gene: TRBJ1-6
clone size: .
CDR3 DNA: TGTGCCAGCAGCCGCCCGACAGACTCGAATTCACCCCTCCACTTT
CDR3 protein: CASSRPTDSNSPLHF

V gene: TRBV6-2/TRBV6-3
D gene: .
J gene: TRBJ1-2
clone size: .
CDR3 DNA: TGTGCCAGCAGTTTCTCTAGGACAGCCTATGGCTACACCTTC
CDR3 protein: CASSFSRTAYGYTF

V gene: TRBV7-6
D gene: TRBD1
J gene: TRBJ2-3
clone size: .
CDR3 DNA: TGTGCCAGCAGGGATACAGGGGCCCTTGGGGATACGCAGTATTTT
CDR3 protein: CASRDTGALGDTQYF